One sample yielded the 16 T cell receptor beta chains listed below, sequenced in a study of blood T cells in healthy people across ages (dated by TCRdb to 2015 to 2017). Library construction relied on 5' RACE. The data were produced on an Illumina HiSeq 2500. A second roughly 6 to 11 cycle PCR used a sample-barcoded 5' primer and a J-beta primer mix. The raw public reads went through TCRdb reprocessing: fastp at Q25, MiXCR clone calling, in-frame beta chains kept. One record per CDR3 amino acid sequence lists the most common genes and DNA. This sample is represented by 650,000 to 1,000,000 distinct CDR3 sequences; 35% to 40% of them were singletons. The ten largest clones add up to approximately 12% of the sample. The sample consisted of blood. Receptors originate from a man aged 18 to 35 in good health.

The sample holds a few counts of this clonotype. The chain is built from TRBV6-5 and TRBJ2-7, with 10 bases fitting TRBD1. V lost 6 bases, J lost 3 bases, and 8 bases stayed unmatched. CDR3 length equals 15 residues. In germline, CDR1 is MNHEY, CDR2 SVGAGI. CDR3 in amino acids: CASSQRQGAGYEQYF. CDR3 nucleotides: TGTGCCAGCAGCCAGCGACAGGGGGCCGGCTACGAGCAGTACTTC.

This clonotype was seen just once. This sequence joins TRBV20-1 and TRBJ1-5; 7 bases align to TRBD1. CDR1 DFQATT and CDR2 SNEGSKA come from the germline V gene (reference sequence). J gave up 0 bases and V 4 bases, and 24 bases lay outside the gene matches. The CDR3 covers 21 residues. CDR3 in DNA: TGCAGTGCTACCCGTATAAATCCCCTAAACAGGGGCAAACTTAGCAATCAGCCCCAGCATTTT. It yields the protein CSATRINPLNRGKLSNQPQHF.

The chain links TRBV6-1 to TRBJ2-5; D is possibly TRBD2 (6 bases). The last part of the DNA fits TRBJ2-7 better; the J call may be wrong. This CDR3 contains 13 residues. CDR1 is MNHNS and CDR2 is SASEGT in the germline V gene. The CDR3: CASRRDGYYEQYF. Written as DNA, the CDR3 is TGTGCCAGCAGGCGGGACGGGTACTACGAGCAGTACTTC.

Comment on this clonotype: Compared with germline, one end of the junction differs, possibly owing to a read error. The J gene is TRBJ1-2, the V gene TRBV6-6, with D possibly TRBD1 on 6 matching bases. Germline V CDR1 and CDR2: MNHNY, SVGAGI (reference sequence). This CDR3 spans 17 amino acids. For the CDR3, the DNA is TGTGCCAGCAGACTAAAGAACAGGGAGGGGAGGGACTATGGCTACGCCTTC. The encoded protein is CASRLKNREGRDYGYAF.

The chain carries TRBV4-2 and TRBJ2-5; D gene ambiguous. The CDR3 is 14 residues long. Germline loops: CDR1 LGHNA, CDR2 YNFKEQ. Trimming shortened V by 5 bases and J by 1 base, and 11 bases separated the two germline ends. This CDR3 is CASSVSSIQETQYF. In DNA, the CDR3 is TGTGCCAGCAGCGTTTCAAGTATCCAAGAGACCCAGTACTTC.

The chain couples TRBV9 to TRBJ1-1; D unresolved. V dropped 3 bases and J dropped 2 bases, with 8 bases sitting between them. Per the germline V gene, CDR1 is SGDLS and CDR2 is YYNGEE. The CDR3 runs 13 residues. CDR3 protein: CASSGYANTEAFF. The DNA of the CDR3 is TGTGCCAGCAGCGGATACGCAAACACTGAAGCTTTCTTT.

The J gene is TRBJ1-5, the V gene TRBV7-2; D is unresolved. Germline CDR1 reads SGHTA; CDR2 reads FQGNSA. Trimming stripped 2 bases from V and 5 bases from J, with 7 bases between. CDR3 length equals 13 residues. CDR3 residues: CASSLSTDQPQHF. CDR3 nucleotides: TGTGCCAGCAGCTTATCGACCGATCAGCCCCAGCATTTT.

The table lists this clonotype with a few counts. The chain is built from TRBV3-1 and TRBJ2-1; D might be TRBD2 (6 bases). This CDR3 comprises 12 residues. V dropped 3 bases and J dropped 12 bases, with 12 bases sitting between them. Germline CDR1 reads LGHDT; CDR2 reads YNNKEL (reference sequence). CDR3 protein: CASSQAGTWQFF. CDR3 coding DNA: TGTGCCAGCAGCCAGGCCGGGACTTGGCAGTTCTTC.

This clonotype was recorded many times. This chain joins TRBV4-2 and TRBJ2-4, with 10 bases aligning to TRBD2. CDR1 and CDR2 from the germline V gene are LGHNA and YNFKEQ. The CDR3 is 15 residues long. After removal of 0 bases from V and 6 bases from J, the junction contained 2 bases not matched to a gene. In DNA, the CDR3 is TGTGCCAGCAGCCAAGAAATAGCGGGAGGAAACATTCAGTACTTC. It is translated as CASSQEIAGGNIQYF.

Concerning this clonotype itself: A junction end diverges from the germline sequence, so it may reflect a read error. The chain recombines TRBV10-3 with TRBJ2-7; 8 positions agree with TRBD1. Germline CDR1 and CDR2: ENHRY and SYGVKD. There are 14 residues in the CDR3. The CDR3 nucleotides read TGTGCCATCGGTGAGGGACAGGACTCCTACGAGCAGTACTTC. This translates into CAIGEGQDSYEQYF.

This clonotype was seen more than once but under ten times. V usage is TRBV9 and J usage is TRBJ1-5; 7 nucleotides line up with TRBD1. J was trimmed by 6 bases and V by 4 bases; bases with no gene match: 13. CDR3 length: 16 residues. From germline, CDR1 is SGDLS and CDR2 YYNGEE. CDR3 loop: CASSPQGGGEGQPQHF. DNA for the CDR3: TGTGCCAGCAGCCCCCAGGGAGGGGGCGAAGGTCAGCCCCAGCATTTT.

The chain uses TRBV6-2 or TRBV6-3 and TRBJ1-1; weak D call: TRBD1 (6 bases). CDR1 is MNHEY, CDR2 SVGEGT, per germline. The germline V and J ends were trimmed by 0 bases and 2 bases, with 13 bases remaining between them. The CDR3 spans 16 residues. CDR3 in amino acids: CASSYSGGQLNTEAFF. The DNA for the CDR3 is TGTGCCAGCAGTTACTCGGGAGGACAGCTAAACACTGAAGCTTTCTTT.

The chain has TRBV20-1 and TRBJ2-5; tentative D call: TRBD1 (5 bases). Germline-derived CDR1 and CDR2 are DFQATT and SNEGSKA (reference sequence). CDR3 length: 14 residues. Here the CDR3 reads CSRLSRRTYNEQYF. CDR3 nucleotides: TGCAGCCGCCTCTCCCGCCGGACATACAATGAGCAGTACTTC.

This chain uses TRBV29-1 with TRBJ2-1, with D unclear. The CDR3 has 11 residues. Germline V gene sequence: CDR1 SQVTM, CDR2 ANQGSEA. Trimming took off 1 base at V and 7 bases at J, with 5 bases between the two ends. The CDR3 protein is CSVEGRNEQFF. The CDR3 DNA is TGCAGCGTTGAAGGTAGGAATGAGCAGTTCTTC.

Concerning this clonotype itself: Just one base apart from a much larger clone, this may be a read error. The DNA of the CDR3 is TGCGCCAGCAGCCCCGGGACAGCAAACCAAGAGACCCGGTACTTC. Protein product: CASSPGTANQETRYF. The V gene is TRBV5-1, the J gene TRBJ2-5, with TRBD1 matching 7 bases. Germline V gene data show CDR1 as SGHRS and CDR2 as YFSETQ. This CDR3 comprises 15 residues.

This rearrangement joins TRBV29-1 to TRBJ2-5, with 10 nucleotides matching TRBD1. Trimming removed 3 bases from V and 4 bases from J; junction bases left unmatched: 5. Germline CDR1 SQVTM, CDR2 ANQGSEA. CDR3 length: 14 amino acids. The CDR3 region is CSVEGQGSVETQYF. In nucleotides, the CDR3 is TGCAGCGTTGAGGGACAGGGGAGTGTAGAGACCCAGTACTTC.